This entry lists 2 T cell receptor beta chains sequenced from one sample in a study of T cells in Graves' hyperthyroidism and ophthalmopathy. Researchers amplified the TCR beta CDR3 regions from RNA transcripts. First-round RT-PCR targeting the TCR CDR3 was performed with the HTBI primer set. Using its own MiXCR run on the multiplex PCR reads, TCRdb lists one record per CDR3 protein. The profile shows approximately 430,000 distinct CDR3 sequences, less than 20% of them singletons. Specimen: blood. These receptors all come from a woman under 30 with Graves' hyperthyroidism.

A few counts support this clonotype. The V gene is TRBV15, the J gene TRBJ1-4; D unresolved. This CDR3 has 15 residues. CDR1 LNHNV and CDR2 YYDKDF come from the germline V gene (reference sequence). Trimming pared 1 base from V and 5 bases from J, leaving 11 bases between. This CDR3 is CATSRGALDNEKLFF. The CDR3 bases are TGTGCCACCAGCAGAGGGGCCTTGGACAATGAAAAACTGTTTTTT.

The chain links TRBV5-1 to TRBJ2-7, with 7 nucleotides matching TRBD1. Germline loops: CDR1 SGHRS, CDR2 YFSETQ. The CDR3 is made up of 11 amino acids. The V segment lost 4 bases and the J segment 7 bases; nucleotides outside the gene matches: 2. The CDR3 spells CASSVTGEQYF. Here the CDR3 DNA reads TGCGCCAGCAGCGTGACAGGGGAGCAGTACTTC.